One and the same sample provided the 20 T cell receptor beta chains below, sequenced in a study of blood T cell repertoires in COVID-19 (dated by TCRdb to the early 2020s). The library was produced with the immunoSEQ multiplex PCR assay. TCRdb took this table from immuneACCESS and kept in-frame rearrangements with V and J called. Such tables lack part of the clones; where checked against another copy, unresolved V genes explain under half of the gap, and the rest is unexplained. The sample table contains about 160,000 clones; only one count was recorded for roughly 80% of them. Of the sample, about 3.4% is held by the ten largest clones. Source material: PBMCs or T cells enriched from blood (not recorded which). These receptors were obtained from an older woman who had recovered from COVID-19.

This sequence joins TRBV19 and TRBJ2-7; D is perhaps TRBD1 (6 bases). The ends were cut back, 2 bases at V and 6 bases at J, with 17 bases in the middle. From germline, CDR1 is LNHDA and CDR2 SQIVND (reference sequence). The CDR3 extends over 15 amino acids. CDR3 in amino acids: CASSIIGRGRTEQYF. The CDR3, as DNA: TGTGCCAGTAGTATAATAGGCAGGGGAAGAACCGAGCAGTACTTC. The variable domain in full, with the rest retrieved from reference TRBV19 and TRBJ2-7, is DGGITQSPKYLFRKEGQNVTLSCEQNLNHDAMYWYRQDPGQGLRLIYYSQIVNDFQKGDIAEGYSVSREKKESFPLTVTSAQKNPTAFYLCASSIIGRGRTEQYFGPGTRLTVT.

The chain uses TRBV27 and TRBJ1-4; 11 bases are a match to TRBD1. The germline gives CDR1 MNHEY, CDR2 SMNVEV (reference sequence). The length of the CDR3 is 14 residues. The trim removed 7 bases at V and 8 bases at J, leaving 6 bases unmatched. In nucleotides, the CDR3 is TGTGCCAGCACCAGGACAGGGGGCAGAGAAAAACTGTTTTTT. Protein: CASTRTGGREKLFF.

The CDR3 DNA reads as TGTGCCAGCAGCGTCCCCTCTGAGCGGGGGGGATTTAAAGATACGCAGTATTTT. Its translation: CASSVPSERGGFKDTQYF. V and J are TRBV9 and TRBJ2-3, with TRBD2 matching 10 bases. This CDR3 contains 18 residues. V lost 2 bases, J lost 5 bases, and 14 bases stayed unmatched. Germline assignment: CDR1 SGDLS and CDR2 YYNGEE.

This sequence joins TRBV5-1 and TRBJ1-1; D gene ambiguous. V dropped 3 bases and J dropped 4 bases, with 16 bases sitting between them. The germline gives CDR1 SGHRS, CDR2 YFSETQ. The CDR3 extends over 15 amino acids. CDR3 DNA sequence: TGCGCCAGCAGCTGGGGTGGGAGGGATGCCACTGAAGCTTTCTTT. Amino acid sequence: CASSWGGRDATEAFF. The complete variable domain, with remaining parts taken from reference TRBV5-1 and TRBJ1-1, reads KAGVTQTPRYLIKTRGQQVTLSCSPISGHRSVSWYQQTPGQGLQFLFEYFSETQRNKGNFPGRFSGRQFSNSRSEMNVSTLELGDSALYLCASSWGGRDATEAFFGQGTRLTVV.

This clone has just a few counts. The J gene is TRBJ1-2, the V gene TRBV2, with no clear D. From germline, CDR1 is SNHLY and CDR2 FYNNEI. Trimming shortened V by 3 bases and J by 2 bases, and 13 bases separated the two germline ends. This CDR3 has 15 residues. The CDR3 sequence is CASSDIGNPNYGYTF. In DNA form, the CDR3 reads TGTGCCAGCAGTGACATCGGGAACCCCAACTATGGCTACACCTTC.

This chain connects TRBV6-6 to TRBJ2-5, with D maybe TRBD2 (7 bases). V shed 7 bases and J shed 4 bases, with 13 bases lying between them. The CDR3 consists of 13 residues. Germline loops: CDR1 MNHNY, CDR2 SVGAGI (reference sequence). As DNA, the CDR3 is TGTGCCAGCACTCCTCGGGGGGCAGAGACCCAGTACTTC. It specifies CASTPRGAETQYF.

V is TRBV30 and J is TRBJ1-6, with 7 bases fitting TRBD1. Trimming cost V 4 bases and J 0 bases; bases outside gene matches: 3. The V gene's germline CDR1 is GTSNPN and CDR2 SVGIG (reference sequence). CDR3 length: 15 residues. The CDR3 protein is CAWIRDSSYNSPLHF. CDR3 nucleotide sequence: TGTGCCTGGATTCGGGACAGCTCCTATAATTCACCCCTCCACTTT.

CDR3 sequence: CASNAGQGRSNTEAFF. For the CDR3, the DNA is TGTGCCAGTAATGCTGGACAGGGACGGTCGAACACTGAAGCTTTCTTT. This sequence joins TRBV19 and TRBJ1-1, with TRBD1 matching over 8 bases. Losses at the gene ends were 7 bases for V and 1 base for J; bases not matched to a gene: 11. CDR1 and CDR2 (germline): LNHDA, SQIVND (reference sequence). This CDR3 is 16 amino acids long.

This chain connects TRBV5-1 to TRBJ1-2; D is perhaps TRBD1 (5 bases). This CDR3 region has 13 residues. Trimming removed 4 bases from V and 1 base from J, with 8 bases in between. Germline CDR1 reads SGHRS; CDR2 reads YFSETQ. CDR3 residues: CASSKQGNYGYTF. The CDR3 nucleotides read TGCGCCAGCAGCAAGCAGGGTAACTATGGCTACACCTTC.

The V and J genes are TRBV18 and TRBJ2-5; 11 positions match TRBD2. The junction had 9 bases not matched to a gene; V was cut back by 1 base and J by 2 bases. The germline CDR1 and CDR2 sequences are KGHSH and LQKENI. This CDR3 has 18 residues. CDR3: CASSPRSSGGAGQETQYF. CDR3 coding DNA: TGTGCCAGCTCACCACGCAGTAGCGGGGGGGCAGGACAAGAGACCCAGTACTTC.

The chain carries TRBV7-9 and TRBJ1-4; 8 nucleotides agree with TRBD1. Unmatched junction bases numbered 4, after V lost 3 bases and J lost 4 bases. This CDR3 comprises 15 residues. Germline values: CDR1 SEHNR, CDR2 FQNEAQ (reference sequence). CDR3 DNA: TGTGCCAGCAGCTTTCGGACAGGGATTAATGAAAAACTGTTTTTT. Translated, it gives CASSFRTGINEKLFF.

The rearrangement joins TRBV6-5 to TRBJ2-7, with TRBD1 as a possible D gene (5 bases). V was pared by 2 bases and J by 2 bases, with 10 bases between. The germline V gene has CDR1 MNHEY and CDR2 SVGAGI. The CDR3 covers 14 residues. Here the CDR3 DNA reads TGTGCCAGCAGTTACCCAGGGTCTCCCTACGAGCAGTACTTC. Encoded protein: CASSYPGSPYEQYF.

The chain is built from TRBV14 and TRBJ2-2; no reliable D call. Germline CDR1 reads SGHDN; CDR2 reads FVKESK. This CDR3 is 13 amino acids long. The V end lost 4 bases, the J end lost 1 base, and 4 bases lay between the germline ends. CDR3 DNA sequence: TGTGCCAGCAGCCCACAGAACACCGGGGAGCTGTTTTTT. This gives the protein CASSPQNTGELFF.

The CDR3 protein is CASSYSIGRTYEQYF. The CDR3 region has the DNA TGTGCCAGCAGTTACTCGATTGGCAGAACCTACGAGCAGTACTTC. The chain links TRBV6-5 to TRBJ2-7; D is ambiguous. Germline CDR1 reads MNHEY; CDR2 reads SVGAGI. V gave up 0 bases and J gave up 2 bases, with 11 bases separating them. The CDR3 has 15 amino acids.

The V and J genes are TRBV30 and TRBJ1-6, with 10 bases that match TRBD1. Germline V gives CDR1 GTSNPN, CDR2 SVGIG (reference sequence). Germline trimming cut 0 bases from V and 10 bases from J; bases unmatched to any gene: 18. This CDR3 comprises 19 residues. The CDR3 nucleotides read TGTGCCTGGAGTGTACATCTACGGGACAGGGGTTTCGATGGCTCACCCCTCCACTTT. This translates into CAWSVHLRDRGFDGSPLHF.

In nucleotides, the CDR3 is TGTGCCAGCAGTGACTTAAGGACTATCTATGGCTACACCTTC. Residues: CASSDLRTIYGYTF. The chain recombines TRBV25-1 with TRBJ1-2, with D unclear. The V and J ends lost 3 bases and 4 bases respectively, with 12 bases between them. The V gene's germline CDR1 is MGHDK and CDR2 SYGVNS. The CDR3 has 14 residues.

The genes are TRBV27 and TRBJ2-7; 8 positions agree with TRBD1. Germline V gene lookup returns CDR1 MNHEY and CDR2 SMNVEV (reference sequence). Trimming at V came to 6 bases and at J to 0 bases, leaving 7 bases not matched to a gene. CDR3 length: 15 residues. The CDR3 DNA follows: TGTGCCAGCAGGAGGACAGGGCGTTACTCCTACGAGCAGTACTTC. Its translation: CASRRTGRYSYEQYF.

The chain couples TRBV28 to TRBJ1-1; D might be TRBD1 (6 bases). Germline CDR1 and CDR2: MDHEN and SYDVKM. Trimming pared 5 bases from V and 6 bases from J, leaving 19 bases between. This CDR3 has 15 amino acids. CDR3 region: CASSRSRGLYSEAFF. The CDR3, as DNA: TGTGCCAGCAGTAGAAGCAGGGGCCTGTACTCTGAAGCTTTCTTT.

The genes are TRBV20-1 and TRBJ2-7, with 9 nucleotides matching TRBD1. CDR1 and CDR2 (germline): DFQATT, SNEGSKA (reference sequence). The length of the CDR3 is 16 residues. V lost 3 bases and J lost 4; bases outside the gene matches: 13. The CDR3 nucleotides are TGCAGTGCTAGTGGCCCCACAGGGGGCGCGGGGTACGAGCAGTACTTC. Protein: CSASGPTGGAGYEQYF.

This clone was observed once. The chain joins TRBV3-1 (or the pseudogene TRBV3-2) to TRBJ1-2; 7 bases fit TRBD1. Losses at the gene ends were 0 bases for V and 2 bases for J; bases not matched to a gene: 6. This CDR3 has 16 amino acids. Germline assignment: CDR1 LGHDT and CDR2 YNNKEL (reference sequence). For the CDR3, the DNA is TGTGCCAGCAGCCAAGATTCGGGACAGATAAACTATGGCTACACCTTC. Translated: CASSQDSGQINYGYTF.